These 26 T cell receptor beta chains came from one sample sequenced in a study of T cell repertoires in cytomegalovirus infection. TCRdb recomputed calls from the reads with MiXCR, one row per CDR3 protein. The sample records about 890,000 distinct CDR3 sequences, under 40% being singletons. Their recognized antigens are unknown. The sample consisted of cultured CD8+ T cells from PBMCs, taken from culture after CMV antigen stimulation. The receptor set was obtained from a human donor in good health (CMV status not recorded). Some clones in this sample may be carry-over from other donors' samples.

This clonotype was counted ten times or more. V and J are TRBV14 and TRBJ1-1, with a possible D match to TRBD1 (6 bases). The V end was cut by 0 bases, the J end by 11 bases, with 22 bases between. The CDR3 sequence is 16 residues long. CDR1 is SGHDN and CDR2 is FVKESK in the germline V gene. Here the CDR3 reads CASSQDSGFGGPGAFF. In DNA form, the CDR3 reads TGTGCCAGCAGCCAAGATTCTGGGTTCGGGGGCCCCGGGGCTTTCTTT.

The CDR3 is CASSQDPVAFF. CDR3 nucleotide sequence: TGTGCCAGCAGCCAAGATCCAGTTGCTTTCTTT. This chain uses TRBV14 with TRBJ1-1; no reliable D call. Trimming cost V 0 bases and J 11 bases, with 7 bases left between them. The CDR3 runs 11 residues. Germline V gene sequence: CDR1 SGHDN, CDR2 FVKESK. The variable domain in full, with the rest retrieved from reference TRBV14 and TRBJ1-1, is EAGVTQFPSHSVIEKGQTVTLRCDPISGHDNLYWYRRVMGKEIKFLLHFVKESKQDESGMPNNRFLAERTGGTYSTLKVQPAELEDSGVYFCASSQDPVAFFGQGTRLTVV.

This clonotype was observed a handful of times. In DNA, the CDR3 is TGTGCCAGCAGCTCCCGCGACAGGGGAGGTTCCACTGAAGCTTTCTTT. This encodes CASSSRDRGGSTEAFF. V usage is TRBV7-9 and J usage is TRBJ1-1; TRBD1 aligns across 8 bases. Germline values: CDR1 SEHNR, CDR2 FQNEAQ (reference sequence). CDR3 length equals 16 residues. J gave up 4 bases and V 4 bases, and 11 bases lay outside the gene matches.

This clonotype occurred a few times. This chain links TRBV19 with TRBJ2-7; a possible D gene is TRBD2 (5 bases). The CDR3 extends over 16 amino acids. V gave up 3 bases and J gave up 3 bases, with 18 bases separating them. Germline lookup yields CDR1 LNHDA and CDR2 SQIVND (reference sequence). The CDR3 DNA sequence: TGTGCCAGTAGTATGGGCTTAAGGACTCTAAACTACGAGCAGTACTTC. This translates into CASSMGLRTLNYEQYF.

This clonotype has a handful of counts. V usage is TRBV27 and J usage is TRBJ1-6, with TRBD1 matching 8 bases. The CDR3 runs to 14 residues. The germline gives CDR1 MNHEY, CDR2 SMNVEV (reference sequence). Germline trimming cut 7 bases from V and 6 bases from J; bases unmatched to any gene: 5. CDR3 DNA sequence: TGTGCCAGCACCCAGGGGGCCGGTAATTCACCCCTCCACTTT. Translation: CASTQGAGNSPLHF.

The chain carries TRBV27 and TRBJ2-1; TRBD2 agrees at 15 bases. V shed 5 bases, J shed 10 bases, and the junction held 3 bases outside the gene matches. The CDR3 runs to 14 residues. The germline V gene encodes CDR1 MNHEY and CDR2 SMNVEV (reference sequence). The CDR3 region is CASSRGTSGREQFF. DNA of the CDR3: TGTGCCAGCAGTCGAGGGACTAGCGGGAGGGAGCAGTTCTTC.

The chain couples TRBV19 to TRBJ2-2; 9 bases fit TRBD2. Germline loops: CDR1 LNHDA, CDR2 SQIVND (reference sequence). The V segment lost 9 bases and the J segment 0 bases; nucleotides outside the gene matches: 14. The CDR3 covers 18 residues. For the CDR3, the DNA is TGTGCCAGCCTTAGCGGGGGCGGTTTTATCGCGAACACCGGGGAGCTGTTTTTT. This encodes CASLSGGGFIANTGELFF.

The V gene is TRBV2, the J gene TRBJ2-5, with 7 bases identical to TRBD1. The CDR3 spans 15 residues. Trimming at V came to 5 bases and at J to 2 bases, leaving 8 bases not matched to a gene. In germline, CDR1 is SNHLY, CDR2 FYNNEI. The CDR3 protein is CASSRLGDSQETQYF. The CDR3 nucleotides are TGTGCCAGCAGTCGCTTGGGGGACAGTCAAGAGACCCAGTACTTC.

The chain joins TRBV4-2 to TRBJ2-3, with a possible D match to TRBD2 (5 bases). CDR3 length: 12 residues. The germline gives CDR1 LGHNA, CDR2 YNFKEQ. V was cut by 1 base and J by 7 bases, with 6 bases left in between. The CDR3 region has the DNA TGTGCCAGCAGCCAAGGACTAAATACGCAGTATTTT. Translation gives CASSQGLNTQYF.

Remarks on this clonotype: A read error may be the cause here, since a much bigger clone is one base away. The rearrangement uses TRBV4-2 and TRBJ2-3; TRBD2 agrees at 13 bases. Germline values: CDR1 LGHNA, CDR2 YNFKEQ. This CDR3 is built from 18 residues. In DNA, the CDR3 is TGTGCCAGCAGCCCCGAGAGGACTAGCGGGGGAGGGACAGATGCGCAGTATTTT. Protein: CASSPERTSGGGTDAQYF.

The chain carries TRBV6-8 and TRBJ2-2; D could derive from TRBD1 or TRBD2 (5 bases each). Between the trimmed V and J ends, which lost 7 bases and 8 bases, there was a span of 11 bases. Germline CDR1 MNHGY, CDR2 SAAAGT. The CDR3 runs to 12 residues. As DNA, the CDR3 is TGTGCCAGCACCAACAGGAGGGGGGAGCTGTTTTTT. This codes for CASTNRRGELFF.

This clonotype showed up many times. The chain recombines TRBV6-5 with TRBJ2-1; D is perhaps TRBD2 (6 bases). CDR3 length: 15 residues. V was trimmed by 4 bases and J by 0 bases, leaving 10 bases between them. The germline V gene encodes CDR1 MNHEY and CDR2 SVGAGI. CDR3 protein: CASSSAGSSYNEQFF. CDR3 DNA sequence: TGTGCCAGCAGTTCCGCCGGGAGCTCCTACAATGAGCAGTTCTTC.

This chain joins TRBV9 and TRBJ2-3; D may be TRBD1 or TRBD2 (6 bases each). CDR3 length: 17 amino acids. CDR1 and CDR2 from the germline V gene are SGDLS and YYNGEE. V dropped 0 bases and J dropped 3 bases, with 17 bases sitting between them. This CDR3 reads CASSVEGGLGRTDTQYF. The CDR3 nucleotides read TGTGCCAGCAGCGTAGAAGGGGGGTTAGGGAGAACAGATACGCAGTATTTT.

This clonotype has a single count. Since a much larger clone is just one base distant, this may be a read error. The rearrangement uses TRBV6-2 or TRBV6-3 and TRBJ2-1; D is tentatively TRBD1 or TRBD2 (5 bases each). Germline V gives CDR1 MNHEY, CDR2 SVGEGT. V dropped 2 bases and J dropped 6 bases, with 20 bases sitting between them. The CDR3 is 17 residues long. The CDR3 nucleotides read TGTGCCAGCAGTTACCCGATGGGACGGGGTATCCGCAATGAGCAGTTCTTC. Protein: CASSYPMGRGIRNEQFF.

The chain links TRBV3-1 to TRBJ2-2; either TRBD1 or TRBD2 may supply D (6 bases each). CDR1 is LGHDT and CDR2 is YNNKEL in the germline V gene (reference sequence). Between the trimmed V and J ends, which lost 0 bases and 3 bases, there was a span of 14 bases. The CDR3 runs 17 residues. The CDR3 here is CASSQDFRGPYTGELFF. CDR3 DNA sequence: TGTGCCAGCAGCCAAGATTTCCGGGGGCCGTACACCGGGGAGCTGTTTTTT. The full variable domain, in which reference TRBV3-1 and TRBJ2-2 provide the parts outside the CDR3, is DTAVSQTPKYLVTQMGNDKSIKCEQNLGHDTMYWYKQDSKKFLKIMFSYNNKELIINETVPNRFSPKSPDKAHLNLHINSLELGDSAVYFCASSQDFRGPYTGELFFGEGSRLTVL.

This clonotype was counted only a few times. The rearrangement joins TRBV27 to TRBJ1-5; no clear D gene. Germline CDR1 and CDR2: MNHEY and SMNVEV (reference sequence). V was pared by 3 bases and J by 9 bases, with 9 bases between. The CDR3 loop spans 12 amino acids. Written as DNA, the CDR3 is TGTGCCAGCAGTTTGGGTGACGGGCCCCAGCATTTT. Amino acids: CASSLGDGPQHF.

The V and J genes are TRBV14 and TRBJ2-7, with TRBD2 matching over 12 bases. The CDR3 runs to 15 residues. Germline V gene sequence: CDR1 SGHDN, CDR2 FVKESK. Trimming removed 4 bases from V and 6 bases from J; junction bases left unmatched: 7. The CDR3 loop reads CASSPRLAGESEQYF. CDR3 coding DNA: TGTGCCAGCAGCCCTCGACTAGCGGGGGAGTCCGAGCAGTACTTC.

The chain carries TRBV6-2 or TRBV6-3 and TRBJ2-7, with a tentative D call TRBD2 (5 bases). Germline loops: CDR1 MNHEY, CDR2 SVGEGT. There are 14 residues in the CDR3. Trimming pared 5 bases from V and 2 bases from J, leaving 13 bases between. The CDR3 region has the DNA TGTGCCAGCAGTCGAGGGAGAGGGACCTACGAGCAGTACGTC. It specifies CASSRGRGTYEQYV.

This clonotype has a handful of counts. This chain connects TRBV2 to TRBJ2-7; 9 positions match TRBD1. Germline loops: CDR1 SNHLY, CDR2 FYNNEI. The V segment lost 5 bases and the J segment 3 bases; nucleotides outside the gene matches: 11. This CDR3 region has 16 residues. The CDR3 loop reads CASSHYRTGVIYEQYF. The CDR3 DNA reads TGTGCCAGCAGTCACTACCGGACAGGGGTGATCTACGAGCAGTACTTC.

This clonotype was recorded only once. The chain employs TRBV6-5 and TRBJ2-7, with TRBD2 as a possible D gene (6 bases). Per the germline V gene, CDR1 is MNHEY and CDR2 is SVGAGI. This CDR3 comprises 14 residues. V was clipped by 6 bases and J by 3 bases, with 15 bases between them. The CDR3 DNA is TGTGCCAGCAGCCAGGGACTGTCATACTACGAGCAGTACGTC. This sequence encodes CASSQGLSYYEQYV.

The V call is TRBV19, the J call TRBJ2-2; D unresolved. The CDR3 runs to 11 residues. In germline, CDR1 is LNHDA, CDR2 SQIVND (reference sequence). Trimming took 10 bases from V and 8 from J, leaving 11 bases between them. The CDR3 region has the DNA TGTGCCATCCGGTCCCGAGGGGAGCTGTTTTTT. This encodes CAIRSRGELFF.

The J gene is TRBJ2-2, the V gene TRBV4-1; D may be TRBD1 (5 bases). V lost 5 bases, J lost 3 bases, and 13 bases lay in between. Per the germline V gene, CDR1 is MGHRA and CDR2 is YSYEKL. The CDR3 consists of 15 residues. This chain's CDR3 is CASSYRQSYTGELFF. Here the CDR3 DNA reads TGCGCCAGCAGCTACAGACAGTCTTACACCGGGGAGCTGTTTTTT.

The sample holds a few counts of this clonotype. The chain carries TRBV6-2 or TRBV6-3 and TRBJ2-1; tentative D call: TRBD1 (5 bases). Germline CDR1 MNHEY, CDR2 SVGEGT. This CDR3 has 12 amino acids. V lost 6 bases and J lost 8, with 11 bases in between. As DNA, the CDR3 is TGTGCCAGCAGGGCGACAGTATATGAGCAGTTCTTC. It is translated as CASRATVYEQFF.

The chain couples TRBV4-3 to TRBJ2-3; tentative D call: TRBD2 (6 bases). Per the germline V gene, CDR1 is LGHNA and CDR2 is YSLEER. Trimming left V 0 bases short and J 2 bases short, with 9 bases between. The CDR3 length is 15 residues. CDR3 nucleotides: TGCGCCAGCAGCCAAGATAGCGGCTACACAGATACGCAGTATTTT. This sequence encodes CASSQDSGYTDTQYF.

This clonotype has just a few counts. The chain couples TRBV7-4 to TRBJ2-2, with TRBD2 as a possible D gene (6 bases). The V gene's germline CDR1 is SGHVT and CDR2 SQSDAQ. The germline V and J ends were trimmed by 5 bases and 0 bases, with 10 bases remaining between them. The CDR3 spans 15 residues. The CDR3 nucleotides are TGTGCCAGCAGCCATGGAGGGACGAACACCGGGGAGCTGTTTTTT. Encoded protein: CASSHGGTNTGELFF.

This clonotype came up many times. The chain links TRBV7-9 to TRBJ2-6; TRBD1 matches at 8 bases. The V segment lost 6 bases and the J segment 3 bases; nucleotides outside the gene matches: 1. The CDR3 length is 14 residues. Germline V CDR1 and CDR2: SEHNR, FQNEAQ (reference sequence). The CDR3 spells CASRDRDGANVLTF. The CDR3 DNA reads TGTGCCAGCAGGGACAGGGATGGGGCCAACGTCCTGACTTTC.